The clone carrying this T cell receptor (beta chain) has at least ten counts. With a J-beta primer mix and a sample-barcoded 5' primer, a second PCR ran about 6 to 11 cycles. TCRdb ran MiXCR on the 5' RACE reads and lists one entry per CDR3 protein. Of 600,000 to 1,000,000 distinct CDR3 sequences detected, around a quarter appear once; the ten largest clones hold 3% to 4.5%. This specimen comes from a study of blood T cells in healthy people across ages. This same sample was also part of a study on T cells of mothers and their children.

This TCR was recovered from a boy between 10 and 17 years old in good health. The sequenced material came from blood.

CDR3 bases: TGCAGTGCTAGAGAAGCCGCGGCTCTCCGGGCAGATGAAAAACTGTTTTTT. Translating it yields CSAREAAALRADEKLFF. V and J are TRBV20-1 and TRBJ1-4; D gene ambiguous. Germline V gene data show CDR1 as DFQATT and CDR2 as SNEGSKA (reference sequence). CDR3 length equals 17 residues. V was clipped by 0 bases and J by 6 bases, with 20 bases between them.